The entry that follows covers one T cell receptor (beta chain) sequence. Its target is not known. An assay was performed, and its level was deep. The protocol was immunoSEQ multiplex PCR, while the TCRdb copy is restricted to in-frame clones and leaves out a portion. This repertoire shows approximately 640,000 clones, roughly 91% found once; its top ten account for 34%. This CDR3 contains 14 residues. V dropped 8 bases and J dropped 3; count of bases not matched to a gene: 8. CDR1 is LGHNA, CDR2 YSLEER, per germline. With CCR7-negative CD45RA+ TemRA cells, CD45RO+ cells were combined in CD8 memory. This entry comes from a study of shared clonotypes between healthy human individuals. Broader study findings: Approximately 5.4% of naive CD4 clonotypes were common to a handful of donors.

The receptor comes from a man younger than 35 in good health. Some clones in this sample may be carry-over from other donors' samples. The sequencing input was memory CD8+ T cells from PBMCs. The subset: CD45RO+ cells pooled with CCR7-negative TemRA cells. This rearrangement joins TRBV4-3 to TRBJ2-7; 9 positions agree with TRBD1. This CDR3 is CASSSGTGRYEQYF. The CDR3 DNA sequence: TGCGCCAGCTCCTCCGGGACAGGGCGCTACGAGCAGTACTTC.